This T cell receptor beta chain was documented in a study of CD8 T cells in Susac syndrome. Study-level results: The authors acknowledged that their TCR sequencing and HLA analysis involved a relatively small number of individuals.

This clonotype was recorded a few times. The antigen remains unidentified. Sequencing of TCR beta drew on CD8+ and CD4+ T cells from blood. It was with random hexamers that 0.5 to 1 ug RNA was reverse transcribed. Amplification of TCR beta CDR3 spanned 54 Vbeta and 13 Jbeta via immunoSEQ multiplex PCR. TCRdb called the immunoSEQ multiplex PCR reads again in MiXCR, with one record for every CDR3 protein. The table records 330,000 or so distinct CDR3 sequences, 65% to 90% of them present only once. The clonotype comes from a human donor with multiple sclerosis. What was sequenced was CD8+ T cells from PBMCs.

The CDR3 bases are TGCAGCGTTCTACGGTACGGGGAGCAGTTCTTC. Protein product: CSVLRYGEQFF. V and J are TRBV29-1 and TRBJ2-1; D not certain. Trimming removed 5 bases at V and 10 bases at J, with 12 bases between. Germline-derived CDR1 and CDR2 are SQVTM and ANQGSEA. This CDR3 spans 11 amino acids.